The subject of this entry is one TCR beta chain. Only in-frame clones appear in the TCRdb table, and some are missing; sequencing was by immunoSEQ multiplex PCR. This repertoire shows over 150,000 clones, approximately 86% found once; its top ten account for approximately 7%. The data belong to a study of blood T cell repertoires in COVID-19. In the study overall: The United States, Italy and Spain were the sources of the acute and convalescent COVID-19 samples. Nucleic acid was either cDNA or gDNA, and it came from T cells, B-cell-depleted T cells, or PBMCs.

The CDR3 sequence is 15 residues long. V lost 0 bases and J 4 bases, leaving 12 bases between the germline ends. The germline gives CDR1 WSHSY, CDR2 SAAADI. Sequenced input: peripheral blood. The receptor's source is a man aged 50 or older with active or convalescent COVID-19. The rearrangement links TRBV10-2 to TRBJ1-2; D call uncertain. The CDR3 loop is CASSESLQNLYGYTF. The CDR3, as DNA: TGCGCCAGCAGTGAGTCATTACAGAACCTCTATGGCTACACCTTC.